This T cell receptor beta chain was recorded in a study of T cell responses to AZD1222 COVID-19 vaccine. The J segment lost 7 bases and the V segment lost 4 bases, leaving 9 bases of the junction unmatched. CDR1 and CDR2 from the germline V gene are LGHDT and YNNKEL (reference sequence). This CDR3 is built from 14 residues. The method was immunoSEQ multiplex PCR; TCRdb's version includes in-frame clones alone and lacks a portion of them. The sample consists of around 58,000 clones, around 80% of them appearing once. The receptor was isolated from an adult in good health. Sequencing was performed on peripheral blood, taken on day 0 of AZD1222 vaccination. The chain combines TRBV3-1 (or the pseudogene TRBV3-2) with TRBJ2-7, with 8 bases aligning to TRBD1. CDR3 sequence: CASSPPGQGAEQYF. The CDR3 DNA reads TGTGCCAGCAGCCCTCCGGGTCAGGGGGCTGAGCAGTACTTC.